This entry lists 21 T cell receptor beta chains sequenced from one sample in a study of T-cell reconstitution after alpha-beta-depleted transplantation in children listed by TCRdb under 2016. The library came from PCR. Sequencing was performed on an Illumina HiSeq 2500. TCR libraries were prepared with molecular barcoding, using unique molecular identifiers to normalize TCRbeta repertoire quantification. Through fastp at Q25 and MiXCR, TCRdb rebuilt clones from the public reads, retaining in-frame beta chains. Each entry merges the rows of one CDR3 protein and shows their most common DNA and genes. The sample table holds about 510,000 distinct CDR3 sequences, of which more than 9.5% were seen once. The leading ten clones occupy roughly 15% of the sample. In the paper's terms, the treatment or condition label means: allogeneic hematopoietic cell transplantation with graft depleted of TCRalphabeta T cells and CD19 B cells.

Sequencing used PBMCs, mostly from graft donor cells, obtained 180 days after TCRalphabeta/CD19-depleted stem cell transplant. These receptors originate from a female patient aged 2-10 years who had a stem cell transplant for aplastic anemia, so the T cells may come from the graft donor.

The chain uses TRBV15 and TRBJ2-7; the D gene is possibly TRBD1 (6 bases). The ends were cut back, 5 bases at V and 3 bases at J, with 14 bases in the middle. Germline V CDR1 and CDR2: LNHNV, YYDKDF (reference sequence). The CDR3 has 14 residues. The CDR3 spells CATSGRQADYEQYF. The CDR3 DNA sequence: TGTGCCACCAGCGGGAGACAGGCCGACTACGAGCAGTACTTC.

About this clonotype: The junction differs from germline at one of its ends, possibly a read error. V is TRBV5-1 and J is TRBJ2-7; 8 nucleotides agree with TRBD1. CDR3 length equals 20 residues. The germline CDR1 and CDR2 sequences are SGHRS and YFSETQ. DNA of the CDR3: TGCGCCAGCAGCTTAGGAAAGCCGGGACAGGAGAGGGACCTCTATGCGTGTCGATTATTC. It codes for CASSLGKPGQERDLYACRLF.

The chain links TRBV29-1 to TRBJ2-5; D not resolved. This CDR3 has 14 amino acids. The V end was cut by 4 bases, the J end by 1 base, with 13 bases between. Germline CDR1 and CDR2: SQVTM and ANQGSEA. In nucleotides, the CDR3 is TGCAGCGTTGCCCTTCCGGCACCCCAAGAGACCCAGTACTTC. Protein: CSVALPAPQETQYF.

This clonotype was observed many times. The rearrangement links TRBV5-1 to TRBJ2-7, with TRBD1 matching 10 bases. V gave up 0 bases and J gave up 2 bases; unmatched junction bases: 8. Germline CDR1 is SGHRS and CDR2 is YFSETQ. The CDR3 runs to 17 residues. The CDR3 DNA sequence: TGCGCCAGCAGCTTGGAAGGATGGACAGGGGGACCCTACGAGCAGTACGTC. As protein: CASSLEGWTGGPYEQYV.

This clonotype appeared a few times. CDR3 sequence (DNA): TGTGCCAGCAGCAAAGATGCTACTAGCGGGACCCCCACAGATACGCAGTATTTT. This gives the protein CASSKDATSGTPTDTQYF. V gene TRBV21-1 combines with J gene TRBJ2-3; no DNA check was done on the table's D call, TRBD2. TRBV21-1 is described as a pseudogene. The CDR3 sequence is 18 residues long.

This clonotype is a singleton in its sample. The CDR3 nucleotides read TGTGCCAGCTGTTCCGTAGCGGGAGAACCCTCTGGGGCCAACGTCCTGACTTTC. Translated: CASCSVAGEPSGANVLTF. The chain is built from TRBV2 and TRBJ2-6; TRBD2 matches at 9 bases. J was trimmed by 0 bases and V by 8 bases; bases with no gene match: 11. The CDR3 has 18 residues. Per germline, CDR1 SNHLY and CDR2 FYNNEI.

To note about this clonotype: Since a much larger clone is just one base distant, this may be a read error. The chain carries TRBV29-1 and TRBJ1-5; a possible D gene is TRBD1 (5 bases). Germline V gives CDR1 SQVTM, CDR2 ANQGSEA. This CDR3 contains 12 residues. V was trimmed by 7 bases and J by 2 bases, leaving 9 bases between them. CDR3 amino acids: CSAGDGNQPQHF. CDR3 in DNA: TGCAGCGCCGGGGACGGCAATCAGCCCCAGCATTTT.

This clonotype was found a few times. V is TRBV20-1 and J is TRBJ1-3; D might be TRBD1 (5 bases). Germline lookup yields CDR1 DFQATT and CDR2 SNEGSKA (reference sequence). The CDR3 is made up of 14 amino acids. Trimming took off 8 bases at V and 4 bases at J, with 18 bases between the two ends. The CDR3 nucleotides read TGCAGTACTGGGGGGGGGAACCTAGGAAACACCATATATTTT. Translation gives CSTGGGNLGNTIYF.

The chain links TRBV5-1 to TRBJ1-1; 10 nucleotides agree with TRBD1. The junction had 5 bases not matched to a gene; V was cut back by 1 base and J by 5 bases. This CDR3 has 15 amino acids. The V gene's germline CDR1 is SGHRS and CDR2 YFSETQ. The CDR3 sequence is CASSLLGTGVTEAFF. The DNA of the CDR3 is TGCGCCAGCAGCTTGTTGGGGACAGGGGTTACTGAAGCTTTCTTT.

The rearrangement links TRBV29-1 to TRBJ2-1; the match to TRBD1 covers 8 bases. CDR3 length equals 14 residues. Germline assignment: CDR1 SQVTM and CDR2 ANQGSEA. The trim removed 3 bases at V and 7 bases at J, leaving 8 bases unmatched. The CDR3 DNA sequence: TGCAGCGTTGAGACCAGGGGGCGAAGTAATGAGCAGTTCTTC. This gives the protein CSVETRGRSNEQFF.

At least ten counts were recorded for this clonotype. This chain links TRBV6-1 with TRBJ2-1; D possibly corresponds to TRBD1 (6 bases). This CDR3 has 15 amino acids. Germline V gene data show CDR1 as MNHNS and CDR2 as SASEGT. The germline V and J ends were trimmed by 5 bases and 4 bases, with 15 bases remaining between them. Written as DNA, the CDR3 is TGTGCCAGCAGTCTCTACCGACAGGAATACAATGAGCAGTTCTTC. Translation gives CASSLYRQEYNEQFF.

This clonotype was observed a few times. J is TRBJ2-1 and V is TRBV4-2; 8 bases fit TRBD2. This CDR3 spans 17 amino acids. Losses at the gene ends were 4 bases for V and 8 bases for J; bases not matched to a gene: 16. Germline V gene lookup returns CDR1 LGHNA and CDR2 YNFKEQ. In DNA form, the CDR3 reads TGTGCCAGCAGCCGCCACTCCTGGCGAGCGGGAGAGGATGAGCAGTTCTTC. This sequence encodes CASSRHSWRAGEDEQFF.

This clonotype was seen a handful of times. V is TRBV28 and J is TRBJ2-3; D possibly corresponds to TRBD2 (7 bases). V was shortened by 1 base and J by 6 bases, with 14 bases between the two germline ends. Germline loops: CDR1 MDHEN, CDR2 SYDVKM. The CDR3 extends over 15 amino acids. DNA of the CDR3: TGTGCCAGCAGTTTATTCTCAGGGAGGGGGGATACGCAGTATTTT. It encodes CASSLFSGRGDTQYF.

This chain uses TRBV12-3 or TRBV12-4 with TRBJ2-1; 8 bases match TRBD2. V was pared by 1 base and J by 6 bases, with 11 bases of the junction left unmatched. The CDR3 totals 17 residues. CDR3 sequence reads: CASSLGVSGETSNEQFF. The CDR3 nucleotides are TGTGCCAGCAGTTTAGGAGTTAGCGGGGAAACGTCCAATGAGCAGTTCTTC.

This clonotype was seen repeatedly, ten times or more. This chain joins TRBV5-1 and TRBJ1-4, with D perhaps TRBD1 (5 bases). Germline assignment: CDR1 SGHRS and CDR2 YFSETQ. Trimming removed 7 bases from V and 5 bases from J, with 15 bases in between. This CDR3 is built from 14 residues. The CDR3 sequence is CASSKTATNEKLFF. The CDR3 DNA reads as TGCGCCAGCTCCAAGACAGCTACGAATGAAAAACTGTTTTTT.

The V gene is TRBV7-3, the J gene TRBJ2-3; TRBD2 matches at 14 bases. Germline trimming cut 5 bases from V and 2 bases from J; bases unmatched to any gene: 18. The CDR3 spans 21 residues. Germline-derived CDR1 and CDR2 are SGHTA and FQGTGA. DNA for the CDR3: TGTGCCAGCAGCCCCACGACTAGCGGGAGGGCCTTTGAACATCCCACAGATACGCAGTATTTT. Its translation is CASSPTTSGRAFEHPTDTQYF.

This clonotype was observed at least ten times. The chain recombines TRBV28 with TRBJ2-6; no clear D gene. V was cut by 2 bases and J by 0 bases, with 8 bases left in between. The CDR3 sequence is 16 residues long. Germline lookup yields CDR1 MDHEN and CDR2 SYDVKM. CDR3 in amino acids: CASSLRKFSGANVLTF. CDR3 coding DNA: TGTGCCAGCAGTTTAAGGAAGTTCTCTGGGGCCAACGTCCTGACTTTC.

This clonotype was seen a few times. V and J are TRBV25-1 and TRBJ2-1; D might be TRBD2 (5 bases). V lost 5 bases to trimming and J lost 8 bases, with 10 bases between them. The CDR3 runs 12 residues. From germline, CDR1 is MGHDK and CDR2 SYGVNS. The CDR3 region has the DNA TGTGCCAGCAGTCGGCTAGCCCATGAGCAGTTCTTC. Translating it yields CASSRLAHEQFF.

There are many counts of this clonotype. The chain is built from TRBV28 and TRBJ2-1, with 7 bases lining up with TRBD2. Per germline, CDR1 MDHEN and CDR2 SYDVKM. Unmatched junction bases numbered 14, after V lost 4 bases and J lost 11 bases. CDR3 size: 15 residues. CDR3 region: CASSYPSGSLNQQFF. The CDR3 region has the DNA TGTGCCAGCAGTTACCCTAGCGGCAGCCTTAATCAGCAGTTCTTC.

This clonotype was detected a few times. J is TRBJ1-5 and V is TRBV12-3 or TRBV12-4; possible D gene TRBD1, 5 bases. Trimming shortened V by 4 bases and J by 9 bases, and 16 bases separated the two germline ends. The CDR3 has 14 residues. CDR3 sequence reads: CASSSSGTLGPQHF. In nucleotides, the CDR3 is TGTGCCAGCAGTTCCTCCGGGACGCTGGGGCCCCAGCATTTT.

This chain joins TRBV5-8 and TRBJ2-2, with 7 bases fitting TRBD1. The CDR3 totals 15 residues. Germline values: CDR1 SGHTS, CDR2 YDEGEE. V gave up 4 bases and J gave up 4 bases; unmatched junction bases: 7. This CDR3 reads CASSRTGRSTGELFF. The CDR3 DNA sequence: TGTGCCAGCAGCCGGACAGGTCGATCCACCGGGGAGCTGTTTTTT.